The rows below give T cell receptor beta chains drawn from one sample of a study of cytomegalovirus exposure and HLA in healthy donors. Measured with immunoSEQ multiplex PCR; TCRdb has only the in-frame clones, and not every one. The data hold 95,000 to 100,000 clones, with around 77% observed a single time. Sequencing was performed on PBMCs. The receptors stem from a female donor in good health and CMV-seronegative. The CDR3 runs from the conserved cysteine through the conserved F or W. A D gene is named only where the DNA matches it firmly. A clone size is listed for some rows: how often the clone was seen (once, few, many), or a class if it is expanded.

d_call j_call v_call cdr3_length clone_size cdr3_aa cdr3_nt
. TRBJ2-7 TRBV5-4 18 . CASSLKVSGYDRSPEQYF TGTGCCAGCAGCTTGAAGGTTAGCGGCTACGACCGTTCCCCCGAGCAGTACTTC
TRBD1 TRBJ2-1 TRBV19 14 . CASSAGQDWNEQFF TGTGCCAGTAGTGCCGGACAGGACTGGAATGAGCAGTTCTTC
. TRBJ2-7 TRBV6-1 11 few CASSAYYEQYF TGTGCCAGCAGTGCCTACTACGAGCAGTACTTC
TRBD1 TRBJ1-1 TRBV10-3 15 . CAISESQGMNTEAFF TGTGCCATCAGTGAGTCACAGGGGATGAACACTGAAGCTTTCTTT
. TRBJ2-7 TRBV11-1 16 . CASSLSPGLDAYEQYF TGTGCCAGCAGCTTGAGCCCGGGACTGGACGCCTACGAGCAGTACTTC
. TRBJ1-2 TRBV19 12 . CASSIRNYGYTF TGTGCCAGTAGTATACGGAACTATGGCTACACCTTC
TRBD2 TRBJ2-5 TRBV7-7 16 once CASSAGLAGGQETQYF TGTGCTAGCAGCGCGGGACTAGCGGGGGGGCAAGAGACCCAGTACTTC
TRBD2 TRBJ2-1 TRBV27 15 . CASSWDSGPYNEQFF TGTGCCAGCAGTTGGGATAGCGGGCCCTACAATGAGCAGTTCTTC
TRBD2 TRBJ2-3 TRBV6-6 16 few CASEAGLAETTDTQYF TGTGCCAGCGAGGCAGGGCTAGCGGAGACCACAGATACGCAGTATTTT
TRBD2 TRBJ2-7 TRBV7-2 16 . CASSLGGLAESYEQYF TGTGCCAGCAGCTTAGGGGGACTAGCGGAGTCCTACGAGCAGTACTTC
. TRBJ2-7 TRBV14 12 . CASRMGVSEQYF TGTGCCAGCAGGATGGGAGTTAGCGAGCAGTACTTC
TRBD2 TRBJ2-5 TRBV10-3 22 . CAISMVAGGPPRAAILGETQYF TGTGCCATCAGTATGGTAGCGGGGGGGCCACCGAGGGCCGCAATTTTGGGTGAGACCCAGTACTTC
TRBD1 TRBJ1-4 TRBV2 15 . CASSPGTGRNEKLFF TGTGCCAGCAGTCCCGGGACAGGACGGAATGAAAAACTGTTTTTT
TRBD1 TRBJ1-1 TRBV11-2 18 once CASSPLTGGQWMNTEAFF TGTGCCAGCAGCCCACTAACAGGGGGGCAATGGATGAACACTGAAGCTTTCTTT
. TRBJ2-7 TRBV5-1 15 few CASSLVHRGGYEQYF TGCGCCAGCAGCTTGGTACACAGGGGAGGCTACGAGCAGTACTTC
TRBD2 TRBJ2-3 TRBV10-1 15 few CASSGLAGGPDTQYF TGCGCCAGCAGTGGACTAGCGGGGGGGCCAGATACGCAGTATTTT
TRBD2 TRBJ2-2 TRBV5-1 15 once CASSLSGENTGELFF TGCGCCAGCAGCTTGAGCGGGGAGAACACCGGGGAGCTGTTTTTT
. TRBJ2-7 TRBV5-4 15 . CASTPGAGHSYEQYF TGTGCCAGCACCCCCGGGGCGGGGCACTCCTACGAGCAGTACTTC
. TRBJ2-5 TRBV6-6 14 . CASSYSTRQETQYF TGTGCCAGCAGTTACTCGACACGGCAAGAGACCCAGTACTTC
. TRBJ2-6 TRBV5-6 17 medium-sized CASSRWGGVSGANVLTF TGTGCCAGCAGCAGATGGGGGGGCGTTTCTGGGGCCAACGTCCTGACTTTC
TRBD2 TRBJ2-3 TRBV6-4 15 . CASSRTSGSTDAQYF TGTGCCAGCAGCCGGACTAGCGGGAGCACAGATGCGCAGTATTTT
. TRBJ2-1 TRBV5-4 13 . CASSPPGDNEQFF TGTGCCAGCAGCCCGCCGGGAGACAATGAGCAGTTCTTC
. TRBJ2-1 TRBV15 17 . CATSRDIGGTAYNEQFF TGTGCCACCAGCAGAGATATAGGGGGGACAGCCTACAATGAGCAGTTCTTC
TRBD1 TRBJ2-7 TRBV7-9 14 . CASSMPGQAYEQYF TGTGCCAGCAGCATGCCGGGACAGGCCTACGAGCAGTACTTC
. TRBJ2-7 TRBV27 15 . CASSFRLLSSYEQYF TGTGCCAGCAGTTTCCGACTCCTAAGCTCCTACGAGCAGTACTTC
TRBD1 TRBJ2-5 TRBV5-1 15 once CASSSPTGAQETQYF TGCGCCAGCAGCTCCCCAACAGGGGCACAAGAGACCCAGTACTTC
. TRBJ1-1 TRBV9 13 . CARRGKRWTEAFF TGTGCCCGACGAGGGAAAAGGTGGACTGAAGCTTTCTTT
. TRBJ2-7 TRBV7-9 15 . CSSSSEETGAYEQYF TGTTCCAGCAGCTCAGAGGAGACGGGAGCCTACGAGCAGTACTTC
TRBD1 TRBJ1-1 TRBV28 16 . CASTSSFGTGHTEAFF TGTGCCAGCACCTCTAGTTTCGGGACAGGGCACACTGAAGCTTTCTTT
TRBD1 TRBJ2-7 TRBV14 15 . CASSQGGTGPYEQYF TGTGCCAGCAGCCAAGGGGGGACAGGGCCCTACGAGCAGTACTTC
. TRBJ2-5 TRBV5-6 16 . CASSLEGSGAQETQYF TGTGCCAGCAGCTTGGAGGGTAGCGGAGCCCAAGAGACCCAGTACTTC
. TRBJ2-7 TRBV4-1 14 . CASSQEGRAGEQYF TGCGCCAGCAGCCAAGAGGGCAGGGCCGGCGAGCAGTACTTC
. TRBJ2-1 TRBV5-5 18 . CASSSERVELSSYNEQFF TGTGCCAGCAGCTCAGAACGAGTGGAGCTGAGCTCCTACAATGAGCAGTTCTTC
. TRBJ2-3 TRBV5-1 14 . CASSLQGSTDTQYF TGCGCCAGCAGCTTACAGGGTTCCACAGATACGCAGTATTTT
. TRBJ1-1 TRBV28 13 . CASSRQSYTEAFF TGTGCCAGCAGTAGACAGTCATACACTGAAGCTTTCTTT
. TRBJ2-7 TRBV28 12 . CASSTGFDEQYF TGTGCCAGCAGTACAGGGTTCGACGAGCAGTACTTC
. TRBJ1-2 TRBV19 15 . CASSRARQKNYGYTF TGTGCCAGTAGCCGGGCCCGACAGAAGAACTATGGCTACACCTTC
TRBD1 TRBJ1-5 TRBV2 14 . CASTRQGGNQPQHF TGTGCCAGTACCCGACAGGGGGGCAATCAGCCCCAGCATTTT
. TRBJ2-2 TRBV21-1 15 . CASSKRWLVRGELFF TGTGCCAGCAGCAAACGTTGGCTAGTTAGGGGGGAGCTGTTTTTT
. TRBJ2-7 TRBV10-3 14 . CAISVTGVDYEQYF TGTGCCATCAGCGTGACAGGAGTCGACTACGAGCAGTACTTC
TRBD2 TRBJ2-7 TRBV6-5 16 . CASSYSVTSGSYEQYF TGTGCCAGCAGTTACTCGGTTACTAGCGGGAGTTACGAGCAGTACTTC
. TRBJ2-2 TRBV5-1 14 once CASGLDRPTGELFF TGCGCCAGCGGGCTGGACAGACCGACCGGGGAGCTGTTTTTT
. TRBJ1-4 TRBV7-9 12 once CASSVGLEKLFF TGTGCCAGCAGCGTAGGGCTCGAAAAACTGTTTTTT